This TCR beta chain emerged from a study of EBV T-cell therapy then PD-1 blockade in nasopharyngeal carcinoma. Treatment given: AdE1-LMPpoly-expanded autologous EBV-specific T-cell therapy followed by anti-PD-1 nivolumab. CDR3 length: 12 amino acids. V trimming: 4 bases; J trimming: 9 bases; junction bases outside the gene matches: 3. With regard to this clone: Its specificity is unknown.

Clones were sequenced by immunoSEQ multiplex PCR, and TCRdb holds only the in-frame ones, with some missing. The table records about 14,000 clones, approximately 81% of them present only once. This material consisted of CD8+ T cells from blood, taken at day 105 from a patient whose treatment included autologous EBV-specific T cells and nivolumab. The receptor was derived from a man aged 40-49 years with nasopharyngeal carcinoma. This chain connects TRBV12-3 or TRBV12-4 to TRBJ2-1; 7 bases line up with TRBD2. CDR3 in DNA: TGTGCCAGCAGTTGGGAGCGGGGTGAGCAGTTCTTC. It translates to CASSWERGEQFF.